The 9 T cell receptor beta chains presented below share a single source sample, sequenced in a study of T cell responses to AZD1222 COVID-19 vaccine. The assay was immunoSEQ multiplex PCR, and TCRdb's table has in-frame clones only and misses some. The repertoire has some 150,000 clones, around 89% of them found once; the top ten carry roughly 15%. Sequenced material: peripheral blood, taken on day 0 of AZD1222 vaccination. The receptors derive from an adult in good health.

The V call is TRBV6-5, the J call TRBJ1-6; maybe TRBD1 (6 bases). Trimming left V 5 bases short and J 5 bases short, with 10 bases between. There are 14 residues in the CDR3. Germline-derived CDR1 and CDR2 are MNHEY and SVGAGI. DNA for the CDR3: TGTGCCAGCAGTAGGGGGAGGGATAATTCACCCCTCCACTTT. Translated, it gives CASSRGRDNSPLHF.

This sequence joins TRBV4-1 and TRBJ1-5, with 7 bases matching TRBD1. V was clipped by 4 bases and J by 5 bases; unmatched bases: 5. This CDR3 comprises 14 residues. CDR1 MGHRA and CDR2 YSYEKL come from the germline V gene. In DNA, the CDR3 is TGCGCCAGCAGCCTCCAGGGGGAACATCAGCCCCAGCATTTT. It is translated as CASSLQGEHQPQHF.

V gene TRBV2 combines with J gene TRBJ1-3, with 8 bases lining up with TRBD1. Germline trimming cut 6 bases from V and 0 bases from J; bases unmatched to any gene: 4. The CDR3 sequence is 15 residues long. Germline loops: CDR1 SNHLY, CDR2 FYNNEI. CDR3 sequence (DNA): TGTGCCAGCAGCCCCGGGACAGGCTCTGGAAACACCATATATTTT. It yields the protein CASSPGTGSGNTIYF.

Comments on this clone: Other nucleotide sequences from this sample produce the same CDR3. The rearrangement joins TRBV11-2 to TRBJ1-1; D perhaps matches TRBD1 (6 bases). V was trimmed by 3 bases and J by 0 bases, leaving 11 bases between them. From germline, CDR1 is SGHAT and CDR2 FQNNGV. The CDR3 is 15 amino acids. In nucleotides, the CDR3 is TGTGCCAGCAGCTTGGTTGGGACACTGAACACTGAAGCTTTCTTT. This gives the protein CASSLVGTLNTEAFF.

The DNA of the CDR3 is TGTGCCATGCGACATGCGAACACCGGGGAGCTGTTTTTT. Translation gives CAMRHANTGELFF. This chain connects TRBV27 to TRBJ2-2; D call uncertain. V was trimmed by 10 bases and J by 0 bases, leaving 9 bases between them. This CDR3 has 13 amino acids. Germline CDR1 is MNHEY and CDR2 is SMNVEV (reference sequence).

CDR3 nucleotide sequence: TGTGCCAGCGTATGGACGGGGGGGCCATGGGATACGCAGTATTTT. It yields the protein CASVWTGGPWDTQYF. The chain links TRBV2 to TRBJ2-3; TRBD2 matches at 8 bases. This CDR3 is 15 amino acids long. Looked up from germline, CDR1 is SNHLY and CDR2 is FYNNEI. After removal of 8 bases from V and 6 bases from J, the junction contained 13 bases not matched to a gene.

The rearrangement uses TRBV19 and TRBJ2-4; D gene ambiguous. This CDR3 comprises 13 residues. CDR1 is LNHDA, CDR2 SQIVND, per germline (reference sequence). Between the trimmed V and J ends, which lost 3 bases and 1 base, there was a span of 4 bases. In nucleotides, the CDR3 is TGTGCCAGTAGTATTCTGGCCAAAAACATTCAGTACTTC. Translated, it gives CASSILAKNIQYF.

The rearrangement uses TRBV9 and TRBJ2-5; D unresolved. The CDR3 runs to 16 residues. The V end lost 0 bases, the J end lost 0 bases, and 12 bases lay between the germline ends. Germline V gene lookup returns CDR1 SGDLS and CDR2 YYNGEE. The CDR3 nucleotides are TGTGCCAGCAGCGTAGGCACAGAGTCGTACCAAGAGACCCAGTACTTC. Amino acids: CASSVGTESYQETQYF.

This chain joins TRBV6-2 or TRBV6-3 and TRBJ1-1; D uncertain. The CDR3 extends over 11 amino acids. V was clipped by 0 bases and J by 6 bases, with 2 bases between them. CDR1 and CDR2 from the germline V gene are MNHEY and SVGEGT. The CDR3 spells CASSYSSEAFF. The CDR3 DNA follows: TGTGCCAGCAGTTACTCGTCTGAAGCTTTCTTT.